This T cell receptor (beta chain) was captured by sequencing in a study of vaccination effects on CD4 cells after COVID-19. Libraries were prepared by immunoSEQ multiplex PCR; TCRdb keeps only in-frame clonotypes and omits some of them. The sample consists of about 38,000 clones, around 68% of them appearing once. This CDR3 contains 13 residues. V was trimmed by 3 bases and J by 2 bases, leaving 7 bases between them. The V gene's germline CDR1 is KGHSH and CDR2 LQKENI. In this sample, this clone turned up a few times. No antigen is known for it. Pools of viral peptides were used by the ViraFEST assay to expand antigen-specific CD4+ T cells ahead of sequencing. Following 10 days of culture, CD4+ T cells were isolated. Nobody among the vaccine recipients had prior SARS-CoV-2 infection (nucleocapsid antibodies were negative). Wells each received some 2.2 million PBMC, cultured with about 10 IU/ml IL-2 and 8.5 to 10 ug/ml peptides.

The TCR was taken from a human donor who received a COVID-19 vaccine. The rearrangement joins TRBV18 to TRBJ1-2; D is unresolved. This specimen was CD4+ T cells from PBMCs cultured with SARS-CoV-2 spike peptides, taken before COVID-19 vaccination. CDR3 protein: CASSPDKNYGYTF. In DNA form, the CDR3 reads TGTGCCAGCTCACCCGACAAGAACTATGGCTACACCTTC.